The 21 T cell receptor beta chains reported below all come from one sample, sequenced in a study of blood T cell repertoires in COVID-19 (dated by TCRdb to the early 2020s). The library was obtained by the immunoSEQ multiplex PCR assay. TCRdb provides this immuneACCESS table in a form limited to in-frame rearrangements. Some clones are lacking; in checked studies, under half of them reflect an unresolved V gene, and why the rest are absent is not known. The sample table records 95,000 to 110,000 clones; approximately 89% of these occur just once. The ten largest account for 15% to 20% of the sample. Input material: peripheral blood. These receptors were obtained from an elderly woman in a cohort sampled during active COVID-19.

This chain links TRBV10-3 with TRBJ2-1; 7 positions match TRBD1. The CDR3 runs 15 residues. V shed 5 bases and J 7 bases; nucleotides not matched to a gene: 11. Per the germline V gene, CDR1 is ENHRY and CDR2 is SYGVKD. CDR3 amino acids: CAISSGTVAPNEQFF. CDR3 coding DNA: TGTGCCATCAGTTCAGGGACAGTGGCCCCGAATGAGCAGTTCTTC.

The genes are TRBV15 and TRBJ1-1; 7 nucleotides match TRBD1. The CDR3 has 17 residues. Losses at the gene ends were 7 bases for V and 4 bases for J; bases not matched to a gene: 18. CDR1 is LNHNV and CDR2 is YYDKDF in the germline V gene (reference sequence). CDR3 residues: CATTVGGPVLSITEAFF. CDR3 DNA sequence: TGTGCCACCACCGTAGGGGGCCCAGTATTGTCAATCACTGAAGCTTTCTTT.

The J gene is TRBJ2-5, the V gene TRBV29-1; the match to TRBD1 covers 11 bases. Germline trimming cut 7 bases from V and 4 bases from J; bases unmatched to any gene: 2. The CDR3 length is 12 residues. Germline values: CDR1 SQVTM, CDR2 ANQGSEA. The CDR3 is CSGDRGGETQYF. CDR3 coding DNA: TGCAGCGGGGACAGGGGGGGAGAGACCCAGTACTTC. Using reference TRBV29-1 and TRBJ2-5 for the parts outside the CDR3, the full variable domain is SAVISQKPSRDICQRGTSLTIQCQVDSQVTMMFWYRQQPGQSLTLIATANQGSEATYESGFVIDKFPISRPNLTFSTLTVSNMSPEDSSIYLCSGDRGGETQYFGPGTRLLVL.

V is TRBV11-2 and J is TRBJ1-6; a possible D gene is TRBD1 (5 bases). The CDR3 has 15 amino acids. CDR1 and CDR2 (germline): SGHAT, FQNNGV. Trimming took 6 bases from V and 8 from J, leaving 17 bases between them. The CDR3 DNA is TGTGCCAGCAGTTTCACAGGAGAATCACATTCACCCCTCCACTTT. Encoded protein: CASSFTGESHSPLHF. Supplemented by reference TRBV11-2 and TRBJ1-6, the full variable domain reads EAGVAQSPRYKIIEKRQSVAFWCNPISGHATLYWYQQILGQGPKLLIQFQNNGVVDDSQLPKDRFSAERLKGVDSTLKIQPAKLEDSAVYLCASSFTGESHSPLHFGNGTRLTVT.

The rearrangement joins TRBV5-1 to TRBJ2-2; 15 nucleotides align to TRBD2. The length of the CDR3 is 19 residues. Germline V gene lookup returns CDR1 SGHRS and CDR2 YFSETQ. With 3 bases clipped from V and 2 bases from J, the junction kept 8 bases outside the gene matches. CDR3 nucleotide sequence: TGCGCCAGCAGCTGGGGACTAGCGGGAGGTAGGACTAACACCGGGGAGCTGTTTTTT. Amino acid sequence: CASSWGLAGGRTNTGELFF.

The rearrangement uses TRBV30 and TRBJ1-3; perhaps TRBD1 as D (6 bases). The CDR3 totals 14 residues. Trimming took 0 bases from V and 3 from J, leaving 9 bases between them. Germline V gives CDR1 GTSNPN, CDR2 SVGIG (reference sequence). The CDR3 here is CAWSVGQLGNTIYF. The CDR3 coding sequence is TGTGCCTGGAGTGTAGGACAGCTTGGAAACACCATATATTTT.

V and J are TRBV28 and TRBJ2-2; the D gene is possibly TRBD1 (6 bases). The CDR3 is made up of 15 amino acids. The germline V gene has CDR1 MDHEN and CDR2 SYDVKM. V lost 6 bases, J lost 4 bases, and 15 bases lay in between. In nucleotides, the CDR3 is TGTGCCAGCAGGACAACAGGGCCGTTCACCGGGGAGCTGTTTTTT. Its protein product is CASRTTGPFTGELFF. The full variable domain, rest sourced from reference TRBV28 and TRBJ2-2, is DVKVTQSSRYLVKRTGEKVFLECVQDMDHENMFWYRQDPGLGLRLIYFSYDVKMKEKGDIPEGYSVSREKKERFSLILESASTNQTSMYLCASRTTGPFTGELFFGEGSRLTVL.

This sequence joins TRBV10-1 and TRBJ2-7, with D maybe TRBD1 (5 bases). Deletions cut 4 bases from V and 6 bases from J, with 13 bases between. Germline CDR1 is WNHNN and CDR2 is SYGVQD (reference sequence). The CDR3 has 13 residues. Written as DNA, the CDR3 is TGCGCCAGCAGTGCGCAGGGCCTAAGCGAGCAGTACTTC. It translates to CASSAQGLSEQYF.

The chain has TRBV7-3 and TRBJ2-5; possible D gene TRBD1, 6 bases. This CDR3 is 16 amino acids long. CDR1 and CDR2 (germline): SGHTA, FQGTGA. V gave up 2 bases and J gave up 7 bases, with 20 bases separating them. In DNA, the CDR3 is TGTGCCAGCAGCTTAGGGGGCGGTTCAGGCCGTGGGACCCAGTACTTC. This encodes CASSLGGGSGRGTQYF.

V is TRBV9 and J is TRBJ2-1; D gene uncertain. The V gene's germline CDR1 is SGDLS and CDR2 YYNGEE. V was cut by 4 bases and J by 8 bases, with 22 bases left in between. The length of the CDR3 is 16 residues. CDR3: CASSPRVHQYPHEQFF. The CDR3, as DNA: TGTGCCAGCAGCCCCCGGGTCCATCAGTATCCTCATGAGCAGTTCTTC.

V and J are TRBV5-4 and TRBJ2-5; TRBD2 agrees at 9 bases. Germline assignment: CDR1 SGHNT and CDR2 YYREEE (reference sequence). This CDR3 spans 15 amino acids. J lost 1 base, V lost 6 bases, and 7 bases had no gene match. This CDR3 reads CASTSRGGIQETQYF. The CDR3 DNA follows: TGTGCCAGCACTTCGCGGGGGGGAATCCAAGAGACCCAGTACTTC.

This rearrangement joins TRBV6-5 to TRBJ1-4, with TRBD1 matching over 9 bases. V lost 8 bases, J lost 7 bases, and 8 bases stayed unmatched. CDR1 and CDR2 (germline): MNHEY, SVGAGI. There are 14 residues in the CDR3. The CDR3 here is CASGVQGAREKLFF. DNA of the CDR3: TGTGCCAGCGGGGTACAGGGGGCCCGTGAAAAACTGTTTTTT.

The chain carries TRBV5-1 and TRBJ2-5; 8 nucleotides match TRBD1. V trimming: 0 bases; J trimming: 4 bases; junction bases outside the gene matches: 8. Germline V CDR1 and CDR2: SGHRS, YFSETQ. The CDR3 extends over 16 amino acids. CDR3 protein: CASSLGGTGPRETQYF. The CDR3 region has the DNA TGCGCCAGCAGCTTGGGAGGGACAGGTCCAAGAGAGACCCAGTACTTC. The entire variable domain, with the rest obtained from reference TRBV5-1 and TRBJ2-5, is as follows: KAGVTQTPRYLIKTRGQQVTLSCSPISGHRSVSWYQQTPGQGLQFLFEYFSETQRNKGNFPGRFSGRQFSNSRSEMNVSTLELGDSALYLCASSLGGTGPRETQYFGPGTRLLVL.

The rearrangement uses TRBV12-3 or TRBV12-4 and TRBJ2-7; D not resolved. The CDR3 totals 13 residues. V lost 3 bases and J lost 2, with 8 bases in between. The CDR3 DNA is TGTGCCAGCAGTTTTAGTACGACCTACGAGCAGTACTTC. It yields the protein CASSFSTTYEQYF.

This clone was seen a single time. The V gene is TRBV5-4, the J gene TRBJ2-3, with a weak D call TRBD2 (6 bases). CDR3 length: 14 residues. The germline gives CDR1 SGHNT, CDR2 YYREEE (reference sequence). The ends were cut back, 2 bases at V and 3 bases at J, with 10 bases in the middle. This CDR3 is CASSFSSGTDTQYF. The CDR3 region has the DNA TGTGCCAGCAGCTTTAGTAGCGGAACAGATACGCAGTATTTT. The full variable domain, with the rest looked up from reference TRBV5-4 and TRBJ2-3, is ETGVTQSPTHLIKTRGQQVTLRCSSQSGHNTVSWYQQALGQGPQFIFQYYREEENGRGNFPPRFSGLQFPNYSSELNVNALELDDSALYLCASSFSSGTDTQYFGPGTRLTVL.

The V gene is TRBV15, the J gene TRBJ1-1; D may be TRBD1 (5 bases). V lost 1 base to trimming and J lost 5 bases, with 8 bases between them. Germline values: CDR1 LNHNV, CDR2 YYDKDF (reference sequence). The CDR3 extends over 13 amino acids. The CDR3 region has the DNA TGTGCCACCAGCAGAGTGGAGGGGACTGAAGCTTTCTTT. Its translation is CATSRVEGTEAFF.

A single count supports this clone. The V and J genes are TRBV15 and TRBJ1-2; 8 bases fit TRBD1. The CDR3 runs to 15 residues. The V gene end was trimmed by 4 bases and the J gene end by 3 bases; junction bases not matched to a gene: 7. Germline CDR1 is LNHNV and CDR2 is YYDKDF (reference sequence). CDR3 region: CATSTDRGQDYGYTF. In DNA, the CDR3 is TGTGCCACCAGCACCGACAGGGGTCAGGACTATGGCTACACCTTC.

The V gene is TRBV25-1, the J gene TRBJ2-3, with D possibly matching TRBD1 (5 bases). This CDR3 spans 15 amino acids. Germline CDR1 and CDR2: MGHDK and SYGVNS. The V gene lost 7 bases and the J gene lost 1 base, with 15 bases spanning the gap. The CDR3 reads CASNRQRTCTDTQYF. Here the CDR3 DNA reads TGTGCCAGCAATCGACAGAGAACTTGCACAGATACGCAGTATTTT.

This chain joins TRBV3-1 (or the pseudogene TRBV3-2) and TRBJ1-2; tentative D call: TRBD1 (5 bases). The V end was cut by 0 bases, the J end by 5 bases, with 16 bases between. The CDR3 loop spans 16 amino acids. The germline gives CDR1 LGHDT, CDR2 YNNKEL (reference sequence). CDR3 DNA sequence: TGTGCCAGCAGCCAAGATCTAGGGGTTTGGCGATATGGCTACACCTTC. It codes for CASSQDLGVWRYGYTF.

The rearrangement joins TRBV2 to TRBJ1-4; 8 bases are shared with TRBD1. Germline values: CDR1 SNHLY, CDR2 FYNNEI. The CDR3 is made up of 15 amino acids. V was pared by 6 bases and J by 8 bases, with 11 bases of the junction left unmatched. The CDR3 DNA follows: TGTGCCAGCAGGCCGGACAGGGTGGGGTCGGAAAAACTGTTTTTT. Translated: CASRPDRVGSEKLFF. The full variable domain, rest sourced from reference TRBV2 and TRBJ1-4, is EPEVTQTPSHQVTQMGQEVILRCVPISNHLYFYWYRQILGQKVEFLVSFYNNEISEKSEIFDDQFSVERPDGSNFTLKIRSTKLEDSAMYFCASRPDRVGSEKLFFGSGTQLSVL.

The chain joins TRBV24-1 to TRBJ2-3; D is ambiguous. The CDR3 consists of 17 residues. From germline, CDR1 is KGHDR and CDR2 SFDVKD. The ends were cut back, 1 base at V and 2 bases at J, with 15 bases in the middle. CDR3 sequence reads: CATSDFTALGPTDTQYF. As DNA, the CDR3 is TGTGCCACCAGTGATTTCACAGCTTTGGGCCCCACAGATACGCAGTATTTT.